A selection of T cell receptor beta chains follows, all from one sample in a study of blood T cell repertoires in COVID-19. Clones were read by immunoSEQ multiplex PCR, and TCRdb kept only the in-frame ones, dropping some. The profile shows around 200,000 clones, 85% to 90% of them singletons. Sequencing input: peripheral blood. These receptors originate from a woman aged 55-69 years with COVID-19, enrolled during active disease. Each CDR3 is given with its conserved first and last residue. The D gene is left open where the match is weak. Some rows mark clone size as missing; the rest say once, few, many or name a class of expanded clone.

d_gene	v_gene	abundance	j_gene	CDR3nt	CDR3aa
-	TRBV11-2	-	TRBJ2-4	TGTGCCAGCAGCTTAGAGAATCGGGTGTGGGCCAAAAACATTCAGTACTTC	CASSLENRVWAKNIQYF
TRBD1	TRBV18	-	TRBJ2-1	TGTGCCAGCTCACCCTCGGACAGGGTGGGGGAGCAGTTCTTC	CASSPSDRVGEQFF
-	TRBV5-1	once	TRBJ1-1	TGCGCCAGCAGCTTGGAGGACAGCTCGAACACTGAAGCTTTCTTT	CASSLEDSSNTEAFF
TRBD2	TRBV4-1	-	TRBJ2-3	TGCGCCAGCAGCCAAGTAGGGCTAGCGGGAGTGGCAGATACGCAGTATTTT	CASSQVGLAGVADTQYF
TRBD2	TRBV2	-	TRBJ2-3	TGTGCCAGCAAGGGCGATAGCGGGACAGATACGCAGTATTTT	CASKGDSGTDTQYF
-	TRBV9	-	TRBJ1-4	TGTGCCAGCAGCGTGGCGGGGGGGGCAACTAATGAAAAACTGTTTTTT	CASSVAGGATNEKLFF
TRBD2	TRBV9	-	TRBJ2-3	TGTGCCAGCAGCTCTTTCGGGACTACAAGCCATACGCAGTATTTT	CASSSFGTTSHTQYF
-	TRBV24-1	-	TRBJ2-5	TGTGCCACCAGTGTTTCTTCGAGAAGAGAAGAGACCCAGTACTTC	CATSVSSRREETQYF
TRBD1	TRBV9	-	TRBJ1-1	TGTGCCAGCAGCGCTCACAGGGGAACTGAAGCTTTCTTT	CASSAHRGTEAFF
TRBD2	TRBV5-1	few	TRBJ2-2	TGCGCCAGCAGCTTTCGGACTAGCGGGAGTACCGGGGAGCTGTTTTTT	CASSFRTSGSTGELFF
-	TRBV6-5	-	TRBJ2-1	TGTGCCAGCAGCCGGGGAACCAGCTCCTACAATGAGCAGTTCTTC	CASSRGTSSYNEQFF
TRBD2	TRBV19	once	TRBJ2-7	TGTGCCAGTAGCCCGACAGCGACTAGCGGGACCTCCTACGAGCAGTACTTC	CASSPTATSGTSYEQYF
TRBD2	TRBV7-3	-	TRBJ2-1	TGTGCCAGCAGCCCCCCAGCGGGAGAGGACAATGAGCAGTTCTTC	CASSPPAGEDNEQFF
-	TRBV5-6	-	TRBJ2-2	TGTGCCAGCAGCTTGTCGACCGGGGAGCTGTTTTTT	CASSLSTGELFF
-	TRBV19	-	TRBJ1-5	TGTGCCAGTAGTCCTCGTCAGCGGTGGGATCAGCCCCAGCATTTT	CASSPRQRWDQPQHF
-	TRBV15	-	TRBJ1-1	TGTGCCACCAGCAGAGGTGGACAGACTGAAGCTTTCTTT	CATSRGGQTEAFF
TRBD2	TRBV4-3	-	TRBJ2-1	TGCGCCAGCAGCCAAAAAAGGGGACTAGCGGGAGGAAGTCGGTACAATGAGCAGTTCTTC	CASSQKRGLAGGSRYNEQFF
-	TRBV28	-	TRBJ2-7	TGTGCCAGCAGTTTACTTGCCTACGAGCAGTACTTC	CASSLLAYEQYF
-	TRBV29-1	few	TRBJ1-5	TGCAGCGTTGCTCAAGATTTGGGGGGAGGTCAGCCCCAGCATTTT	CSVAQDLGGGQPQHF
-	TRBV6-6	once	TRBJ1-5	TGTGCCAGCTCCGGGGATCAGCCCCAGCATTTT	CASSGDQPQHF
TRBD1	TRBV3-1/TRBV3-2	-	TRBJ2-7	TGTGCCAGCAGAAGGACAGGGGGAGGAGAGCAGTACTTC	CASRRTGGGEQYF
TRBD2	TRBV9	-	TRBJ2-7	TGTGCCAGCAGCGTAGACCCTAGCGGGGTATACGAGCAGTACTTC	CASSVDPSGVYEQYF
TRBD1	TRBV6-1	-	TRBJ2-2	TGTGCCAGCAGTGTTCATAGGTGGGGACAGGGGCACGGGGAGCTGTTTTTT	CASSVHRWGQGHGELFF
-	TRBV10-3	few	TRBJ1-2	TGTGCCATCACTTCCGAGGGGGTTGGTGGCTACACCTTC	CAITSEGVGGYTF
-	TRBV4-2	-	TRBJ1-3	TGTGCCAGCAGCCAAGGAGCTATACAGGGCTCTGGAAACACCATATATTTT	CASSQGAIQGSGNTIYF
TRBD2	TRBV4-2	once	TRBJ2-5	TGTGCCAGCAGCCAGATCGCCAGCGGGAGGCCCACGTGGGGGGAGACCCAGTACTTC	CASSQIASGRPTWGETQYF
-	TRBV19	-	TRBJ1-5	TGTGCCAGTAGTATTGAGAATAGCAATCAGCCCCAGCATTTT	CASSIENSNQPQHF
TRBD2	TRBV29-1	-	TRBJ2-7	TGCAGCGTTGAAGGGCTAGCGGGAGGCTACACCCCATACGAGCAGTACTTC	CSVEGLAGGYTPYEQYF
TRBD2	TRBV4-3	-	TRBJ2-3	TGCGCCAGCAGCCCGACTAGCGGGAGGTTCGGCACAGATACGCAGTATTTT	CASSPTSGRFGTDTQYF